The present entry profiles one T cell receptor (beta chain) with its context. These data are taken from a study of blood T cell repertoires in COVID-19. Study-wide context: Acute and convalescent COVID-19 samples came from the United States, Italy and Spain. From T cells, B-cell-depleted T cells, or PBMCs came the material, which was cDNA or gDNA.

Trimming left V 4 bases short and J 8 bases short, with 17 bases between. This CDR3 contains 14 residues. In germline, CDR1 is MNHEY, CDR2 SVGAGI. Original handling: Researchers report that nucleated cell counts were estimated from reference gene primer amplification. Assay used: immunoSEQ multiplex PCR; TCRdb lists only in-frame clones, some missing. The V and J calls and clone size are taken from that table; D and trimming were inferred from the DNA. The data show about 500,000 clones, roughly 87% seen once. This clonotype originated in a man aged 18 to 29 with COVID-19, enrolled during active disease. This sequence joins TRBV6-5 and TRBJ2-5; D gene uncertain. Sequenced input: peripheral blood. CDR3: CASSSTRGFETQYF. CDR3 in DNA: TGTGCCAGCAGTTCCACTCGAGGTTTCGAAACCCAGTACTTC.